Below, one T cell receptor beta chain is given with its context. The antigen it recognizes is unknown. No much larger clone exists at a distance of one base, and base qualities are not known. In light of the paper, this sample's treatment or condition label describes: some 20 received Ad26.COV2.S at low or high dose, single or two shots; about 5 received placebo; per-sample allocation not given. For vaccine and placebo recipients, repertoires were sequenced using samples collected on day 63 after the first injection. In Cohort 1b, roughly 25 adults aged 18-55 years were enrolled at a single site in Boston, USA, between 29 July and 7 August 2020. Ad26.COV2.S was a replication-incompetent adenovirus type 26 vector that expressed a prefusion-stabilized SARS-CoV-2 spike protein derived from the original Wuhan strain. V is cut by 4 bases and J by 2 bases, and the space between the germline ends is 12 bases. The CDR3 numbers 14 residues from cysteine through phenylalanine. The sequence is cut down to CDR3 DNA, 42 bases in frame from base 1. In the germline V gene, CDR1 corresponds to SGHTA and CDR2 to FQGNSA.

These data belong to a study of Ad26.COV2.S vaccination and SARS-CoV-2 variants (dated by TCRdb to about 2021). At the level of the whole study: Donors in the vaccine arm were drawn from COV1001, a phase I-IIa trial of Ad26.COV2.S in healthy adults that was multicentre, randomized, double-blind and placebo-controlled. Ad26.COV2.S was administered intramuscularly at 5 x 10^10 or 1 x 10^11 viral particles, either as a single shot or as two shots given 56 days apart. Participants in the trial were split at random into five groups of five each, receiving low-dose or high-dose Ad26.COV2.S once or twice, or else placebo on both occasions. Throughout the experiments and outcome assessment, investigators stayed blinded to trial group allocation. A total of 32 samples were included in the TCR-sequenced set, comprising roughly 20 Ad26.COV2.S vaccine recipients, 5 placebo recipients and 8 SARS-CoV-2 convalescent individuals. The specificity and breadth of SARS-CoV-2-reactive T cell receptors after Ad26.COV2.S vaccination were assessed by TCRbeta repertoire sequencing. Beyond this particular receptor, the publication reports: According to the authors, total T cell responses may have been underestimated by the TCR breadth and depth analyses. Vaccine and placebo recipients had comparable non-spike TCR breadth, which fits with the vaccine containing only spike. After vaccination, spike-specific CD8+ and CD4+ T cell responses were reported to show substantial breadth. Compared with placebo recipients, Ad26.COV2.S recipients showed higher spike-specific TCR breadth (P = 0.0014). Comparing responses between vaccine doses or regimens was not something the study was powered to do.

TCRbeta CDR3 regions were sequenced with the immunoSEQ Assay. After extraction, genomic DNA underwent amplification by bias-controlled multiplex PCR, followed by high-throughput sequencing. The authors' analysis ran thus. Collapsing and filtering of sequences were performed to quantify the absolute abundance of each unique TCRbeta CDR3 region. T cell fraction was estimated by normalizing TCRbeta template counts to usable DNA, with usable DNA measured through amplification of reference genes found in all nucleated cells. Repertoire TCRs were annotated as SARS-CoV-2-specific when V gene, CDR3 amino acid sequence and J gene were exactly matched to a known reactive TCR set. The reference SARS-CoV-2 TCR set was obtained from MIRA and was filtered for enrichment in COVID-19-positive ImmuneCODE repertoires, whereby public or cross-reactive TCRs were removed. Using the MIRA antigens, annotated TCRs were further analysed by specific ORF or by position within an ORF. Depth was the summed frequency of annotated unique rearrangements, while breadth was defined as annotated unique rearrangements over total unique productive rearrangements. TCR breadth was compared between groups using two-sided Wilcoxon rank-sum tests. TCRdb took over this immuneACCESS table, retaining in-frame rearrangements with V and J assigned. Such tables are incomplete; in checked studies, under half of the missing clones stem from an unresolved V gene, and the remainder is unexplained. V and J calls and clone size are copied from that table; D and trimming were computed from the DNA. The sample profile shows roughly 700,000 clones; roughly nine tenths of them were found once. Of the sample, around 1.4% falls within the top ten clones.

The source material was peripheral blood, sampled in a trial of Ad26.COV2.S vaccine versus placebo. This TCR was recovered from a person aged 18 to 59 who received the Ad26.COV2.S COVID-19 vaccine or a placebo. The chain is assembled from TRBV7-2 and TRBJ2-7, with the D call perhaps TRBD1 or TRBD2, each one matching 5 bases. The CDR3 protein sequence reads: CASSSRDGTYEQYF. The sequence in DNA is TGTGCCAGCAGCTCCCGGGACGGAACCTACGAGCAGTACTTC.